This T cell receptor beta chain was identified in a study of shared clonotypes between healthy human individuals. CDR3 size: 14 residues. Per germline, CDR1 SGHTA and CDR2 FQGNSA. Each donor was a Caucasian adult residing in Nashville, Tennessee. As for this clone: Germline is not matched at one junction end, which may reflect a read error. Other DNA variants within this sample encode the same CDR3.

Only in-frame clones appear in the TCRdb table, and some are missing; sequencing was by immunoSEQ multiplex PCR. The table lists approximately 180,000 clones, about 93% of them singletons. This TCR was sampled from a woman aged 25 to 39 in good health. Sequenced sample: naive CD4+ T cells sorted from blood. The sample's subset: CD45RA+ positively selected. The genes are TRBV7-2 and TRBJ2-3, with D possibly TRBD2 on 6 matching bases. CDR3 sequence (DNA): TGTGCCAGCAGCCTAGCTAGCGGCACAGATACGCAGTATTTT. It specifies CASSLASGTDTQYF.